This T cell receptor (beta chain) was recorded in a study of T cell changes during pregnancy in multiple sclerosis. This CDR3 contains 18 residues. The germline gives CDR1 MNHEY, CDR2 SMNVEV (reference sequence). Trimming at V came to 7 bases and at J to 0 bases, leaving 10 bases not matched to a gene. Measured with immunoSEQ multiplex PCR; TCRdb has only the in-frame clones, and not every one. The sample comprises some 40,000 clones, roughly 89% of which are singletons, and 0.58% rests with the top ten. The material sequenced was CD4+ T cells from peripheral blood mononuclear cells, taken in the first trimester of pregnancy. This clonotype was sampled from a female donor with multiple sclerosis, enrolled in a pregnancy study. The V and J genes are TRBV27 and TRBJ2-6; 9 bases agree with TRBD1. The CDR3 bases are TGTGCCAGCACCATTTTCCGGACAGGGGCCTCTGGGGCCAACGTCCTGACTTTC. Its protein product is CASTIFRTGASGANVLTF.